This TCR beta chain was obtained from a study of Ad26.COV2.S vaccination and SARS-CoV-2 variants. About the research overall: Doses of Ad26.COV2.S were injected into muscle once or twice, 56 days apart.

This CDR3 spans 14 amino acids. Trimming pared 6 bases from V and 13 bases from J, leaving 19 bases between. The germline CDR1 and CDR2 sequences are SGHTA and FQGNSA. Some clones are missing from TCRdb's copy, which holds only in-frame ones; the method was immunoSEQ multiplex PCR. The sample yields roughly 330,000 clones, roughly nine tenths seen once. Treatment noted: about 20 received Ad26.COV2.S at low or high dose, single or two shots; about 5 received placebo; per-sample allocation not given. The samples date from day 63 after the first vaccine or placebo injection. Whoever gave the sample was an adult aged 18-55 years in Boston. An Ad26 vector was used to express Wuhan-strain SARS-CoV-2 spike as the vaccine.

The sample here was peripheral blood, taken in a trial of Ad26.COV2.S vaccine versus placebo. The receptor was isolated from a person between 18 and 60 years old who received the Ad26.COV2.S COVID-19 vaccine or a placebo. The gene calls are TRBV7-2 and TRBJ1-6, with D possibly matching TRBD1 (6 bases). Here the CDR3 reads CASRLEEGVEPLHF. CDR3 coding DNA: TGTGCCAGCAGACTCGAGGAGGGGGTTGAGCCCCTCCACTTT.